The clone carrying this T cell receptor beta chain has only a few counts. Germline CDR1 LNHNV, CDR2 YYDKDF (reference sequence). This CDR3 contains 15 residues. Trimming shortened V by 0 bases and J by 4 bases, and 10 bases separated the two germline ends. Everyone who took part was roughly 18 to 100 years old, and they came from about 25 US areas. Cohort 3 donors counted as recovered after two negative PCRs, clearance, or resolved symptoms. The data belong to a study of blood T cell repertoires in COVID-19. Study-level information: Collection of acute and convalescent COVID-19 samples took place in the United States, Italy and Spain.

Sequencing used immunoSEQ multiplex PCR; TCRdb keeps in-frame clones, though not all of them. The repertoire includes roughly 160,000 clones, about 88% of them detected once, and roughly 7% sits in the top ten. The sequence came from a woman in her forties or fifties who had recovered from COVID-19. The chain recombines TRBV15 with TRBJ1-3, with D maybe TRBD1 (5 bases). The sample comprised PBMCs or T cells enriched from blood (not recorded which). The DNA of the CDR3 is TGTGCCACCAGCAGAGAGCAGACAGTAGGAAACACCATATATTTT. Translated, it gives CATSREQTVGNTIYF.